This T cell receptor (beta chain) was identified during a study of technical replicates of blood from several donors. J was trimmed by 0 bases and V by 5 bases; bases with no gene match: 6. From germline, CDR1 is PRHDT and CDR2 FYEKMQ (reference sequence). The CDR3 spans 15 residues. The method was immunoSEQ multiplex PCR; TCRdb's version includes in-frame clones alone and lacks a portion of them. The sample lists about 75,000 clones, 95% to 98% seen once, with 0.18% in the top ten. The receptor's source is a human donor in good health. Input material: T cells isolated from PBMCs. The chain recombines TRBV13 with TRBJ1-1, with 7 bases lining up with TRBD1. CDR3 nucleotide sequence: TGTGCCAGCAGCGAGACGGGACAGATGAACACTGAAGCTTTCTTT. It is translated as CASSETGQMNTEAFF.